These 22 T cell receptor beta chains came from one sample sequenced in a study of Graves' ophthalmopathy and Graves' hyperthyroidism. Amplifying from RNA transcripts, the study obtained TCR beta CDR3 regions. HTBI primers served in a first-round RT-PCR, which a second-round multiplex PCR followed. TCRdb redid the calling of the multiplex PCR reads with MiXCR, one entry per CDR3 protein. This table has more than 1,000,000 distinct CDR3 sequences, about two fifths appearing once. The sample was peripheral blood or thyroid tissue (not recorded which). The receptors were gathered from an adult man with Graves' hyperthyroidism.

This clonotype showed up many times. The DNA of the CDR3 is TGTGCCAGCAGCTTAGGGTCAGTCAATGGTTCACCCCTCCACTTT. Its translation: CASSLGSVNGSPLHF. The gene calls are TRBV7-2 and TRBJ1-6; D is unclear. V lost 1 base, J lost 9 bases, and 13 bases lay in between. CDR3 size: 15 residues. Germline values: CDR1 SGHTA, CDR2 FQGNSA.

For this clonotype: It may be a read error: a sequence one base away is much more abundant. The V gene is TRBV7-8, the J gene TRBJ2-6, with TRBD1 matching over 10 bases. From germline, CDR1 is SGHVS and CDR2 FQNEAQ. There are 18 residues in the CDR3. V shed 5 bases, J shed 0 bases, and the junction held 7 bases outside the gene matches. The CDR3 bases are TGTGCCAGCAGCAACGGACAGGGGGATCCCTCTGGGGCCAACGTCCTGACTTTC. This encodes CASSNGQGDPSGANVLTF.

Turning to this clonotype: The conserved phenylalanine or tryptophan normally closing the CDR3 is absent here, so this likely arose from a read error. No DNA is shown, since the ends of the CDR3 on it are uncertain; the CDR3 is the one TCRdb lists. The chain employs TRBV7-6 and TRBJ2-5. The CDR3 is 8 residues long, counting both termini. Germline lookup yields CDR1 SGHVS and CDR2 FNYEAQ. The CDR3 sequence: CASSLAPS.

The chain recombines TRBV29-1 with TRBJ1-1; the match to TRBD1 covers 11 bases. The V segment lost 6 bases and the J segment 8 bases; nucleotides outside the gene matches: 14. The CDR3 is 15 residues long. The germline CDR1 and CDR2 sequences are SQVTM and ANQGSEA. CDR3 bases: TGCAGCGTAGACGGGACAGGGGGACTTAAGGTCGAAGCTTTCTTT. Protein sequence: CSVDGTGGLKVEAFF.

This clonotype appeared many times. The CDR3 sequence: CATSEDRGPGLNQPQHF. The CDR3 nucleotides read TGTGCCACCAGTGAGGACAGGGGCCCGGGTCTTAATCAGCCCCAGCATTTT. The genes are TRBV24-1 and TRBJ1-5, with 9 bases identical to TRBD1. The CDR3 is 17 amino acids. The trim removed 4 bases at V and 4 bases at J, leaving 10 bases unmatched. CDR1 and CDR2 from the germline V gene are KGHDR and SFDVKD.

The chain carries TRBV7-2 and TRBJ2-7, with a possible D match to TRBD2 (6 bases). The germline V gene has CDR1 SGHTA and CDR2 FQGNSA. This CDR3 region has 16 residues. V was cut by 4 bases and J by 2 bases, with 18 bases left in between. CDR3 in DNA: TGTGCCAGCAGCTCGCCCCCAGGACTAACGGCCTACGAGCAGTACTTC. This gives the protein CASSSPPGLTAYEQYF.

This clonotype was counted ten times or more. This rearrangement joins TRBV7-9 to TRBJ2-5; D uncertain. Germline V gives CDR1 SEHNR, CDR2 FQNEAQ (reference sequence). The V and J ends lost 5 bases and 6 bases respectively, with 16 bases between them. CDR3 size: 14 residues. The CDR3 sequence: CASSRPTQMKTQYF. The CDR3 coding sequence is TGTGCCAGCAGCCGACCAACACAGATGAAGACCCAGTACTTC.

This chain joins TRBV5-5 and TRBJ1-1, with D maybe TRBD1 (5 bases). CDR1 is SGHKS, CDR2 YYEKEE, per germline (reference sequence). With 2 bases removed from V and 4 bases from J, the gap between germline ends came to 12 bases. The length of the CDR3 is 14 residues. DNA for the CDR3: TGTGCCAGCAGCTTTCATAACGGGGGCACTGAAGCTTTCTTT. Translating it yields CASSFHNGGTEAFF.

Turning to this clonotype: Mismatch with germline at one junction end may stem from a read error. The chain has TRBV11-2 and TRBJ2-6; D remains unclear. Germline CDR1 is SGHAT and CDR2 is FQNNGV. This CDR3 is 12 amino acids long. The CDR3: CASSPDPRTEAF. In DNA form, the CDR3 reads TGTGCCAGCAGCCCGGACCCGCGCACTGAAGCTTTC.

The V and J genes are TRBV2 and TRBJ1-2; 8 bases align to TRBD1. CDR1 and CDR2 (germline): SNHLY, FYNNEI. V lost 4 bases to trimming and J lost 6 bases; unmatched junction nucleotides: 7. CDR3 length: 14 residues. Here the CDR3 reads CASSVGQVGDGYTF. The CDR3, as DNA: TGTGCCAGCAGTGTGGGACAGGTGGGCGATGGCTACACCTTC.

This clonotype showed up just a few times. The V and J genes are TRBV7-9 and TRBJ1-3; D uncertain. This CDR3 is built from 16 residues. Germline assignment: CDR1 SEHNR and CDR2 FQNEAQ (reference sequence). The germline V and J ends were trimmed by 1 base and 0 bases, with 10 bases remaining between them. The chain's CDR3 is CASSLVQANSGNTIYF. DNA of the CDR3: TGTGCCAGCAGCTTAGTCCAGGCAAACTCTGGAAACACCATATATTTT.

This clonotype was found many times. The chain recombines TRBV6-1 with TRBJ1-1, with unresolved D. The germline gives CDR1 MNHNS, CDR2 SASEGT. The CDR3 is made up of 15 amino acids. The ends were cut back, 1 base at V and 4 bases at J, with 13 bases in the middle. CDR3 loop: CASSEVWGSSTEAFF. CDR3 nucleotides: TGTGCCAGCAGTGAAGTGTGGGGTAGTAGCACTGAAGCTTTCTTT.

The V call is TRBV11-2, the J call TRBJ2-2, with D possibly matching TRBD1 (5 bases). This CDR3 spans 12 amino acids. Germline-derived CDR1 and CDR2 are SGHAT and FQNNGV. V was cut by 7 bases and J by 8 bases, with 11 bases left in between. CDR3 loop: CASTKTAGELFF. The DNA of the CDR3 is TGTGCCAGCACCAAGACAGCGGGGGAGCTGTTTTTT.

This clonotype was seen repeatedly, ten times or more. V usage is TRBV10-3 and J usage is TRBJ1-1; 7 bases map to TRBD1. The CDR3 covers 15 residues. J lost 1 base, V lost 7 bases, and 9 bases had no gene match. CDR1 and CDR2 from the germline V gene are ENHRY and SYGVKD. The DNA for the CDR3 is TGTGCCATCAACAGCCCCAGGGGGGAGAACACTGAAGCTTTCTTT. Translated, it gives CAINSPRGENTEAFF.

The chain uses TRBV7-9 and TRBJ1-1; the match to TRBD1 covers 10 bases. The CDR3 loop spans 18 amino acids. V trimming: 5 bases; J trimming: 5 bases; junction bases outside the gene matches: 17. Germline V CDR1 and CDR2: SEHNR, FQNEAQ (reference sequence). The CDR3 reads CASSKRRQGASRGTEAFF. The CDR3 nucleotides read TGTGCCAGCAGCAAACGACGACAGGGGGCGTCCCGGGGAACTGAAGCTTTCTTT. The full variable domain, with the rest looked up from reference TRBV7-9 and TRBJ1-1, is DTGVSQNPRHKITKRGQNVTFRCDPISEHNRLYWYRQTLGQGPEFLTYFQNEAQLEKSRLLSDRFSAERPKGSFSTLEIQRTEQGDSAMYLCASSKRRQGASRGTEAFFGQGTRLTVV.

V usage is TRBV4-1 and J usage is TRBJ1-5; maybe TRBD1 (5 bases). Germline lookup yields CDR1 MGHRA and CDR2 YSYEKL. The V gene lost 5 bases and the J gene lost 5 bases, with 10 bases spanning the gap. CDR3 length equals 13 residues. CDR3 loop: CASSGWGYQPQHF. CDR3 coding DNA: TGCGCCAGCAGCGGATGGGGGTATCAGCCCCAGCATTTT.

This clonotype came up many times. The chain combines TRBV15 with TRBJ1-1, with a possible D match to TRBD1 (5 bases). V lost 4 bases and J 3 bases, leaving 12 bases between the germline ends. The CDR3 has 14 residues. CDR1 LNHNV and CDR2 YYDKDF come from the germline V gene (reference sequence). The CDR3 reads CATSTARVDTEAFF. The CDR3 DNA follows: TGTGCCACCAGCACGGCCAGGGTGGACACTGAAGCTTTCTTT.

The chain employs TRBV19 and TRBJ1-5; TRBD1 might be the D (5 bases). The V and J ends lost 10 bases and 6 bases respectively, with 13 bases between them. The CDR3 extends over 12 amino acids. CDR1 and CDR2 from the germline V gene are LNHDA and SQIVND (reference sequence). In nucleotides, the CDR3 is TGTGCCACCTGGGACTTTGGTCAGCCCCAGCATTTT. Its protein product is CATWDFGQPQHF. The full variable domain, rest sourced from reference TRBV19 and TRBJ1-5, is DGGITQSPKYLFRKEGQNVTLSCEQNLNHDAMYWYRQDPGQGLRLIYYSQIVNDFQKGDIAEGYSVSREKKESFPLTVTSAQKNPTAFYLCATWDFGQPQHFGDGTRLSIL.

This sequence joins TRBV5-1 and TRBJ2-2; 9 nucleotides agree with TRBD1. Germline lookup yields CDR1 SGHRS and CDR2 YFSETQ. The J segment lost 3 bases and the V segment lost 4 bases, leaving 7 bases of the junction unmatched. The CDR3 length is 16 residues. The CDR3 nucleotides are TGCGCCAGCAGCCCCGGACAGGGGTCTCACACCGGGGAGCTGTTTTTT. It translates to CASSPGQGSHTGELFF.

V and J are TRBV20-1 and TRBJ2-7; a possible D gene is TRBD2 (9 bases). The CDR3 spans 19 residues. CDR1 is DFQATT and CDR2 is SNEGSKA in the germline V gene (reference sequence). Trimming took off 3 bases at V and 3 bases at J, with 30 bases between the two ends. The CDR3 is CSARGQGAIAGVPFYEQYF. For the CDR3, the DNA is TGCAGTGCTAGGGGGCAGGGGGCTATAGCGGGGGTGCCCTTCTACGAGCAGTACTTC.

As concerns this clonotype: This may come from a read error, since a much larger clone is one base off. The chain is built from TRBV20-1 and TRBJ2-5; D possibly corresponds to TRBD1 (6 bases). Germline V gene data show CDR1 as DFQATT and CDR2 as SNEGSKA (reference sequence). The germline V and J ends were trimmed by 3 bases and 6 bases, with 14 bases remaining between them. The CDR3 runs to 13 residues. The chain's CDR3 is CSASYGQRKTQYF. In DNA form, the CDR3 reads TGCAGTGCTAGTTACGGACAGCGGAAGACCCAGTACTTC.

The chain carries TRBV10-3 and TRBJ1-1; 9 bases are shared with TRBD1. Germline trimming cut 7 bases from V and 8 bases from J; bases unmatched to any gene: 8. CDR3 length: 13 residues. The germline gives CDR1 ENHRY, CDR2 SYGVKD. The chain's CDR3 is CAITGQGNGEAFF. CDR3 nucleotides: TGTGCCATCACCGGACAGGGGAATGGAGAAGCTTTCTTT.